Listed below are T cell receptor beta chains from one sample, sequenced in a study of shared T cell receptors in the human thymus. Method: immunoSEQ multiplex PCR; TCRdb's copy keeps in-frame clones and lacks some. The table has 500,000 to 750,000 clones, over 75% seen once. The same sample was also used in a study of human thymus T cells.

The sample consisted of thymocytes. The receptors were gathered from a boy under two years old with a congenital heart defect. Each CDR3 is given without its conserved first and last residue.

j_call: TRBJ2-7; v_call: TRBV9; cdr3_aa: ASSVGGGDRLLEQY
j_call: TRBJ1-2; v_call: TRBV7-2; cdr3_aa: ASSLGQGPHYGYT
j_call: TRBJ1-1; v_call: TRBV4-1; cdr3_aa: ASSQVDTDTEAF
j_call: TRBJ2-7; v_call: TRBV7-9; cdr3_aa: ASSLLPSGSSSYEQY
j_call: TRBJ2-7; v_call: TRBV20-1; cdr3_aa: SARGAEQY
j_call: TRBJ2-7; v_call: TRBV27; cdr3_aa: ASTPGQGTHEQY
j_call: TRBJ2-5; v_call: TRBV5-6; cdr3_aa: ASSLREDSGIVSETQY
j_call: TRBJ2-1; v_call: TRBV5-1; cdr3_aa: ASRKREGGNEQF
j_call: TRBJ2-7; v_call: TRBV14; cdr3_aa: ASSPVPGQGRVGYEQY
j_call: TRBJ2-7; v_call: TRBV4-1; cdr3_aa: ASSQASGLSYEQY
j_call: TRBJ2-1; v_call: TRBV28; cdr3_aa: ASSLPSGETAYNEQF
j_call: TRBJ2-7; v_call: TRBV15; cdr3_aa: ATSRDQDREKHRSYEQY
j_call: TRBJ2-3; v_call: TRBV6-1; cdr3_aa: ASSGLAGRDTQY
j_call: TRBJ2-2; v_call: TRBV13; cdr3_aa: ASRRLAGELF
j_call: TRBJ2-3; v_call: TRBV28; cdr3_aa: ASSLPPSGGPRSTDTQY
j_call: TRBJ2-7; v_call: TRBV27; cdr3_aa: ASSLGSSGRPYEQY
j_call: TRBJ1-1; v_call: TRBV27; cdr3_aa: ASSLTVPGQGPNTEAF
j_call: TRBJ2-3; v_call: TRBV9; cdr3_aa: ASSVVEGQGAAYTADTQY
j_call: TRBJ2-7; v_call: TRBV7-2; cdr3_aa: ASSLVPSGRAASYEQY
j_call: TRBJ1-4; v_call: TRBV18; cdr3_aa: ASSPPKQGRGNEKLF
j_call: TRBJ1-2; v_call: TRBV30; cdr3_aa: AWRLPGRSGYT
j_call: TRBJ1-5; v_call: TRBV28; cdr3_aa: ASSLWQGNQPQH
j_call: TRBJ2-3; v_call: TRBV7-8; cdr3_aa: ASSLRRGGLADTQY
j_call: TRBJ2-1; v_call: TRBV15; cdr3_aa: ATSTGTRYNEQF
j_call: TRBJ1-2; v_call: TRBV4-1; cdr3_aa: ASSQGGWGDSGYT
j_call: TRBJ2-2; v_call: TRBV7-9; cdr3_aa: ASSSQGSGELF
j_call: TRBJ2-5; v_call: TRBV7-8; cdr3_aa: ASSLTRFAVQETQY
j_call: TRBJ2-3; v_call: TRBV5-1; cdr3_aa: ASSLTSGITDTQY
j_call: TRBJ2-3; v_call: TRBV4-1; cdr3_aa: ASSQVREHGTDTQY
j_call: TRBJ2-7; v_call: TRBV5-1; cdr3_aa: ASSLGAGGQGQY
j_call: TRBJ2-7; v_call: TRBV2; cdr3_aa: ASSGVLAKYEQY
j_call: TRBJ1-1; v_call: TRBV13; cdr3_aa: ASSFPTGGENTEAF
j_call: TRBJ2-3; v_call: TRBV11-3; cdr3_aa: ASSFAGSSTDTQY
j_call: TRBJ1-2; v_call: TRBV7-2; cdr3_aa: ASTPAGGRGYT
j_call: TRBJ1-3; v_call: TRBV15; cdr3_aa: ATSRIGQSSGNTIY
j_call: TRBJ1-2; v_call: TRBV4-3; cdr3_aa: ASGTAGRDGYT
j_call: TRBJ1-2; v_call: TRBV25-1; cdr3_aa: ASVGGSGYT
j_call: TRBJ1-2; v_call: TRBV4-3; cdr3_aa: ASSQFSGNYGYT
j_call: TRBJ2-2; v_call: TRBV6-5; cdr3_aa: ASSPKGLATGELF
j_call: TRBJ2-7; v_call: TRBV18; cdr3_aa: ASSPPQCSYEQY
j_call: TRBJ2-3; v_call: TRBV6-6; cdr3_aa: ASRPVGDRGQDTQY
j_call: TRBJ2-1; v_call: TRBV6-5; cdr3_aa: ASSYGGQREF
j_call: TRBJ1-1; v_call: TRBV5-4; cdr3_aa: ASSLGVRAQQLYTEAF
j_call: TRBJ1-3; v_call: TRBV27; cdr3_aa: ASSLGDRAAPSGNTIY
j_call: TRBJ2-2; v_call: TRBV29-1; cdr3_aa: SVERDRGLTGELF
j_call: TRBJ2-2; v_call: TRBV5-4; cdr3_aa: ASSLTGQTTGELF
j_call: TRBJ2-3; v_call: TRBV19; cdr3_aa: ASSIDRRADTQY
j_call: TRBJ2-1; v_call: TRBV7-9; cdr3_aa: ASSPGLAGTGQF
j_call: TRBJ2-3; v_call: TRBV21-1; cdr3_aa: ASSKAQGADTQY
j_call: TRBJ2-1; v_call: TRBV7-2; cdr3_aa: ASSPSGF
j_call: TRBJ2-1; v_call: TRBV5-5; cdr3_aa: ASSSPGLAGGSEQF
j_call: TRBJ2-3; v_call: TRBV4-2; cdr3_aa: ASSQDRARRSTDTQY
j_call: TRBJ1-2; v_call: TRBV11-1; cdr3_aa: ASSQGSGGVWGYT
j_call: TRBJ2-3; v_call: TRBV5-1; cdr3_aa: ASSLAGTGTRTDTQY
j_call: TRBJ2-7; v_call: TRBV5-4; cdr3_aa: ASSSTPRDISSYEQY